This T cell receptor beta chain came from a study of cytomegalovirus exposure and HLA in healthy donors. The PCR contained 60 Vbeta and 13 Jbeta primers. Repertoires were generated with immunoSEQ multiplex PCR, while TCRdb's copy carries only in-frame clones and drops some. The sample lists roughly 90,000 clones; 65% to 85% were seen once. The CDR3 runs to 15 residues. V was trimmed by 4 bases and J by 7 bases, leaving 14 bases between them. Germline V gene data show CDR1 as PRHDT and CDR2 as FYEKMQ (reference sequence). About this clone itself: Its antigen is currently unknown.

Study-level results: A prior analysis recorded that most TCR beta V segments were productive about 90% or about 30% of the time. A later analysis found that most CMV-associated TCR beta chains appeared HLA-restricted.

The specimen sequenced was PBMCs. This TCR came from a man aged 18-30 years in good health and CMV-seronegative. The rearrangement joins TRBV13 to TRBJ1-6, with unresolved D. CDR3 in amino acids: CASSSSTKVNSPLHF. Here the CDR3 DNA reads TGTGCCAGCAGCTCCTCGACAAAAGTGAATTCACCCCTCCACTTT.